A selection of T cell receptor beta chains follows, all from one sample in a study of vaccination and CD4 T cells after COVID-19. Their recognized antigens are unknown. TCRdb re-derived calls from the PCR reads in MiXCR, one entry per CDR3 protein. Among 20,000 or so distinct CDR3 sequences listed, 40% to 50% were seen once. This specimen consisted of CD4+ T cells from blood, cultured in vitro, obtained before SARS-CoV-2 vaccination. These receptors came from a human donor who had recovered from COVID-19. Each CDR3 is given with its conserved first and last residue. D genes are given only for firm matches. Some rows have no size entry. The others give once, few or many, or a class for an expanded clone.

-	TRBJ1-5	TRBV6-1	-	CASRKELNQPQHF	TGTGCCAGCAGAAAGGAGCTCAATCAGCCCCAGCATTTT
-	TRBJ2-2	TRBV6-1	-	CASSEGRTGELFF	TGTGCCAGCAGTGAAGGCCGGACCGGGGAGCTGTTTTTT
TRBD1	TRBJ1-2	TRBV29-1	-	CSVGGPGTGSWGGYTF	TGCAGCGTTGGAGGGCCCGGGACAGGGAGTTGGGGAGGCTACACCTTC
TRBD1	TRBJ2-2	TRBV28	-	CASSSQLTGTGATTGELFF	TGTGCCAGCAGCTCACAACTGACCGGGACAGGGGCGACCACCGGGGAGCTGTTTTTT
TRBD2	TRBJ2-3	TRBV7-2	-	CASSPSGRAEDTQYF	TGTGCCAGCAGCCCCAGCGGGAGGGCAGAAGATACGCAGTATTTT
-	TRBJ1-2	TRBV30	-	CAWAGLNYGYTF	TGTGCCTGGGCAGGTCTTAACTATGGCTACACCTTC
TRBD1	TRBJ1-2	TRBV27	-	CASRIGQVANYGYTF	TGTGCCAGCAGGATCGGACAGGTAGCTAACTATGGCTACACCTTC
-	TRBJ1-1	TRBV10-2	-	CASSELGEETEAFF	TGCGCCAGCAGTGAGTTAGGGGAGGAGACTGAAGCTTTCTTT
-	TRBJ2-3	TRBV28	once	CASSLVVGGLGGPDTQYF	TGTGCCAGCAGTTTAGTCGTTGGGGGTCTCGGTGGCCCAGATACGCAGTATTTT
-	TRBJ2-1	TRBV27	-	CASSLHYSNEQFF	TGTGCCAGCAGTTTACACTACTCCAATGAGCAGTTCTTC
TRBD1	TRBJ1-2	TRBV6-1	-	CASSDRDRGGYTF	TGTGCCAGCAGTGATAGGGACAGGGGTGGCTACACCTTC
TRBD1	TRBJ2-5	TRBV7-9	-	CASSSATGWETQYF	TGTGCCAGCAGCTCGGCGACAGGGTGGGAGACCCAGTACTTC
TRBD1	TRBJ1-2	TRBV11-3	few	CASSVTGAGYGYTF	TGTGCCAGCAGCGTAACAGGGGCCGGGTATGGCTACACCTTC
-	TRBJ1-3	TRBV20-1	-	CSARVLGGNTIYF	TGCAGTGCTAGAGTCCTGGGCGGAAACACCATATATTTT
TRBD1	TRBJ1-2	TRBV2	-	CASSASKGAMYGYTF	TGTGCCAGCAGTGCTTCGAAGGGGGCGATGTATGGCTACACCTTC
-	TRBJ2-3	TRBV10-3	few	CAISFRSGGSDTQYF	TGTGCCATCAGTTTTCGGTCGGGCGGTTCGGATACGCAGTATTTT
TRBD1	TRBJ1-2	TRBV19	-	CASSSRGGRGYTF	TGTGCCAGTAGTTCCCGAGGGGGCAGGGGCTACACCTTC
-	TRBJ1-2	TRBV12-3/TRBV12-4	-	CASSLIWGGFSGYGYTF	TGTGCCAGCAGTTTGATCTGGGGGGGCTTTTCGGGCTATGGCTACACCTTC
-	TRBJ1-2	TRBV6-1	-	CASSNQKANYGYTF	TGTGCCAGCAGCAACCAGAAAGCTAACTATGGCTACACCTTC
-	TRBJ2-5	TRBV6-2/TRBV6-3	-	CASSYYPPGSGGTQYF	TGTGCCAGCAGTTATTACCCCCCGGGATCAGGAGGGACCCAGTACTTC
-	TRBJ1-3	TRBV15	-	CATSSVRGNTIYF	TGTGCCACCAGCAGTGTTAGGGGAAACACCATATATTTT
TRBD2	TRBJ2-3	TRBV20-1	few	CSADPTGGKYTDTQYF	TGCAGTGCCGATCCCACCGGGGGGAAGTACACAGATACGCAGTATTTT
-	TRBJ1-5	TRBV12-3/TRBV12-4	-	CASQGGLLSNQPQHF	TGTGCCAGCCAAGGGGGTCTACTTAGCAATCAGCCCCAGCATTTT
-	TRBJ1-3	TRBV28	-	CASSFWRRGNTIYF	TGTGCCAGCAGTTTTTGGCGTCGGGGGAACACCATATATTTT
-	TRBJ1-1	TRBV6-5	few	CASSSLTVQGHEAFF	TGTGCCAGCAGTTCCCTAACGGTACAGGGACATGAAGCTTTCTTT
-	TRBJ1-5	TRBV20-1	few	CSASRSGGPRPQHF	TGCAGTGCTAGTCGGAGCGGGGGCCCGAGGCCCCAGCATTTT
-	TRBJ1-5	TRBV20-1	-	CSARDSDRNINQPQHF	TGCAGTGCTAGAGATTCAGACAGGAACATTAATCAGCCCCAGCATTTT
-	TRBJ1-5	TRBV12-3/TRBV12-4	-	CASSGRGGDGNQPQHF	TGTGCCAGCAGTGGGAGAGGGGGGGATGGCAATCAGCCCCAGCATTTT
-	TRBJ1-6	TRBV27	few	CASSLRSTSPLHF	TGTGCCAGCAGTTTAAGGTCCACTTCACCCCTCCACTTT
-	TRBJ2-7	TRBV10-3	-	CAISEGPPYEQYF	TGTGCCATCAGTGAGGGGCCACCCTACGAGCAGTACTTC
-	TRBJ2-3	TRBV9	-	CASSADSHHTDTQYF	TGTGCCAGCAGCGCGGACAGCCACCACACAGATACGCAGTATTTT
TRBD1	TRBJ2-3	TRBV2	-	CASSQGGSSTDTQYF	TGTGCCAGCAGTCAAGGGGGCAGTAGCACAGATACGCAGTATTTT